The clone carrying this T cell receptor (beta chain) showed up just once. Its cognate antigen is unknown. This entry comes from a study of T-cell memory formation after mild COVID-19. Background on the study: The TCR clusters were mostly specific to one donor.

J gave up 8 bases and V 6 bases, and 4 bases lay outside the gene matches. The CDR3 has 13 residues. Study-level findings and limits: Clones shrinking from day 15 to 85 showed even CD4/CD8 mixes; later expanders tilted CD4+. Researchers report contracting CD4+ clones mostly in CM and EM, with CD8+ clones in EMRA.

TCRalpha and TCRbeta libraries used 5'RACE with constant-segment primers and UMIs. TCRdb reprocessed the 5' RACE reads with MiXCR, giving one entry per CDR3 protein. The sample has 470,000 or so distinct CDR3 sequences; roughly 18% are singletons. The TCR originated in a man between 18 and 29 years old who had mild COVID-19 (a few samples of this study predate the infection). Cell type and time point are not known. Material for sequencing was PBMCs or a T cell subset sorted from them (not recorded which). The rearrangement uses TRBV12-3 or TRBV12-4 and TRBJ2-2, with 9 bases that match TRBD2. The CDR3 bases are TGTGCCAGCAGAACTAGCGGGCCTGGGGAGCTGTTTTTT. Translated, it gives CASRTSGPGELFF.